The TCR beta chain under discussion was sequenced for a study of cytomegalovirus exposure and HLA in healthy donors. About this clone itself: Antigen: not known. One end of the junction fails to match germline, which may point to a read error.

Per germline, CDR1 SEHNR and CDR2 FQNEAQ (reference sequence). The CDR3 spans 15 residues. Study outcomes and limitations: The analysis excluded some indistinguishable V segments, including TRBV6-2 and TRBV6-3. The later analysis indicated that the majority of CMV-associated TCR beta chains appeared HLA-restricted. It was in a later analysis that TCR association rates were seen to vary by HLA locus, highest for DRB1 and lowest for HLA-C.

Primers for the PCR totalled 60 Vbeta and 13 Jbeta. Sequencing was performed with immunoSEQ multiplex PCR; in TCRdb, only in-frame clones are kept and a portion is missing. The sample holds about 62,000 clones, 65% to 85% seen once. The receptor's source is a woman aged 30 to 39 in good health and CMV-seronegative. V is TRBV7-9 and J is TRBJ1-2; 9 bases map to TRBD1. The source material was PBMCs. The CDR3 loop is CSSSSHRGHDYGYTF. CDR3 DNA: TGTTCCAGCAGCTCGCACAGGGGGCACGACTATGGCTACACCTTC.